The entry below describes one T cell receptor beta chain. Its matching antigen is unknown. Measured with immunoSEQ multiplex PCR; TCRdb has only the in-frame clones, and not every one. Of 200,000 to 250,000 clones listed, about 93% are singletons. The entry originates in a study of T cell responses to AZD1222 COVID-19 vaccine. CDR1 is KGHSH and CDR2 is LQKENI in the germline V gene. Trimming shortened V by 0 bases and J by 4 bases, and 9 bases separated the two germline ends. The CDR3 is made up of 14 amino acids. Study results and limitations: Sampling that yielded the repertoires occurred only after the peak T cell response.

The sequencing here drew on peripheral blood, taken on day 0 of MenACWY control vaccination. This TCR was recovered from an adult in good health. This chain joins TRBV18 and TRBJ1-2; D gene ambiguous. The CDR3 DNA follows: TGTGCCAGCTCACCACCGGCAGTCACCTATGGCTACACCTTC. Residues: CASSPPAVTYGYTF.